The clone carrying this TCR beta chain has more than one count but fewer than ten. The germline V gene encodes CDR1 MNHNS and CDR2 SASEGT. Trimming took 7 bases from V and 4 from J; bases not matched to a gene: 7. The CDR3 is 15 amino acids. Each CDR3 protein gets one entry after TCRdb re-called the 5' RACE reads with MiXCR. The sample has about 890,000 distinct CDR3 sequences, roughly an eighth seen once. This sample is drawn from a study of identical twins. The sample also formed part of further work on yellow fever vaccine responses in identical twins.

The sample was PBMCs. The chain combines TRBV6-1 with TRBJ2-7, with 13 bases lining up with TRBD2. The source is a woman aged 18-30 years in good health. The DNA for the CDR3 is TGTGCCAGCATGAGTGGGACTAGCGGGAAATACGAGCAGTACTTC. Protein sequence: CASMSGTSGKYEQYF.